One and the same sample provided the 32 T cell receptor beta chains below, sequenced in a study of beta chain features in type 1 diabetes. Expressed TCRB transcripts were sequenced, since all the RNA that had been isolated was reverse transcribed. Only in-frame clones appear in the TCRdb table, and some are missing; sequencing was by immunoSEQ multiplex PCR. Among about 620,000 clones listed, about 14% were seen once. Sequencing was performed on naive CD4+ T cells from blood. The origin of the receptors is a man aged 18 to 29 in good health.

This clone was recorded a few times. The chain combines TRBV4-3 with TRBJ2-1, with D uncertain. The germline CDR1 and CDR2 sequences are LGHNA and YSLEER. The V end was cut by 0 bases, the J end by 1 base, with 7 bases between. This CDR3 comprises 15 residues. CDR3 sequence (DNA): TGCGCCAGCAGCCAAGAGGTGGGATCCTACAATGAGCAGTTCTTC. This sequence encodes CASSQEVGSYNEQFF.

There are a few counts of this clone. This sequence joins TRBV27 and TRBJ2-2; 8 nucleotides match TRBD2. The CDR3 sequence is 17 residues long. Germline-derived CDR1 and CDR2 are MNHEY and SMNVEV (reference sequence). V lost 4 bases, J lost 6 bases, and 13 bases stayed unmatched. Here the CDR3 DNA reads TGTGCCAGCAGTTCCCCAATAGCGGGAATGAAGCCCGGGGAGCTGTTTTTT. As protein: CASSSPIAGMKPGELFF.

J is TRBJ2-1 and V is TRBV25-1; D remains ambiguous. The germline V gene encodes CDR1 MGHDK and CDR2 SYGVNS. The CDR3 totals 15 residues. The V end lost 5 bases, the J end lost 10 bases, and 21 bases lay between the germline ends. In nucleotides, the CDR3 is TGTGCCAGCAGTCCCCGGTACAGATCGATGGGAGAGCAGTTCTTC. Protein product: CASSPRYRSMGEQFF.

This chain uses TRBV30 with TRBJ1-5; D is ambiguous. Per the germline V gene, CDR1 is GTSNPN and CDR2 is SVGIG (reference sequence). V was clipped by 4 bases and J by 7 bases, with 8 bases between them. This CDR3 is built from 11 residues. CDR3 region: CAWKAGQPQHF. In nucleotides, the CDR3 is TGTGCCTGGAAGGCCGGACAGCCCCAGCATTTT.

This chain connects TRBV19 to TRBJ2-7; a weak D match, TRBD1 (6 bases). From germline, CDR1 is LNHDA and CDR2 SQIVND (reference sequence). This CDR3 has 13 residues. With 6 bases removed from V and 5 bases from J, the gap between germline ends came to 14 bases. This CDR3 is CASRRQAQNEQYF. In nucleotides, the CDR3 is TGTGCCAGTAGGCGACAGGCCCAGAACGAGCAGTACTTC.

A few counts support this clone. The chain uses TRBV27 and TRBJ2-7, with TRBD2 identical over 8 bases. CDR1 is MNHEY and CDR2 is SMNVEV in the germline V gene (reference sequence). The CDR3 covers 14 residues. J lost 4 bases, V lost 5 bases, and 7 bases had no gene match. CDR3 sequence (DNA): TGTGCCAGCAGTGATCGATTAGCGGGGTACGAGCAGTACTTC. Amino acids: CASSDRLAGYEQYF.

This clone was recorded a few times. This sequence joins TRBV4-3 and TRBJ2-7; the D is unclear. V dropped 1 base and J dropped 3 bases, with 13 bases sitting between them. The CDR3 spans 15 residues. CDR1 and CDR2 (germline): LGHNA, YSLEER. CDR3 amino acids: CASSQVGTALYEQYF. The CDR3 nucleotides are TGCGCCAGCAGCCAAGTCGGAACAGCTCTCTACGAGCAGTACTTC.

This chain uses TRBV5-1 with TRBJ2-5; tentative D call: TRBD1 (6 bases). Germline-derived CDR1 and CDR2 are SGHRS and YFSETQ. Trimming took 5 bases from V and 2 from J, leaving 16 bases between them. The CDR3 extends over 15 amino acids. CDR3 amino acids: CASSRVGQSQETQYF. The CDR3 nucleotides are TGCGCCAGCAGTAGAGTCGGACAGTCTCAAGAGACCCAGTACTTC.

The CDR3 DNA follows: TGTGCCAGCAGCAAGGGATCCTACGAGCAGTACTTC. As protein: CASSKGSYEQYF. The V gene is TRBV5-4, the J gene TRBJ2-7; D remains ambiguous. Germline loops: CDR1 SGHNT, CDR2 YYREEE (reference sequence). The CDR3 loop spans 12 amino acids. Between the trimmed V and J ends, which lost 4 bases and 1 base, there was a span of 6 bases. The full variable domain, completed using reference TRBV5-4 and TRBJ2-7, is ETGVTQSPTHLIKTRGQQVTLRCSSQSGHNTVSWYQQALGQGPQFIFQYYREEENGRGNFPPRFSGLQFPNYSSELNVNALELDDSALYLCASSKGSYEQYFGPGTRLTVT.

The chain recombines TRBV5-4 with TRBJ1-5; TRBD1 aligns across 10 bases. Trimming cost V 4 bases and J 2 bases; bases outside gene matches: 6. This CDR3 comprises 16 residues. The germline CDR1 and CDR2 sequences are SGHNT and YYREEE (reference sequence). CDR3 DNA: TGTGCCAGCAGCCTCACAGGACAGGGGGGCAATCAGCCCCAGCATTTT. This translates into CASSLTGQGGNQPQHF. The variable domain in full, completed from reference TRBV5-4 and TRBJ1-5, reads ETGVTQSPTHLIKTRGQQVTLRCSSQSGHNTVSWYQQALGQGPQFIFQYYREEENGRGNFPPRFSGLQFPNYSSELNVNALELDDSALYLCASSLTGQGGNQPQHFGDGTRLSIL.

There are a few counts of this clone. This chain joins TRBV30 and TRBJ1-2; D unresolved. CDR1 and CDR2 (germline): GTSNPN, SVGIG (reference sequence). CDR3 size: 14 residues. Trimming cost V 5 bases and J 2 bases, with 15 bases left between them. The CDR3 DNA follows: TGTGCCTGGGACGGGCCCTACTTGAACTATGGCTACACCTTC. Residues: CAWDGPYLNYGYTF.

This clone was recorded a few times. This chain uses TRBV27 with TRBJ1-2; TRBD1 matches at 8 bases. The CDR3 covers 16 residues. The germline V gene encodes CDR1 MNHEY and CDR2 SMNVEV (reference sequence). V was clipped by 6 bases and J by 8 bases; unmatched bases: 17. The CDR3 DNA is TGTGCCAGCAGCAGACTTGCAGGGGGCGGGAAGTACGGCTACACCTTC. Translated: CASSRLAGGGKYGYTF.

There are many counts of this clone. The chain is built from TRBV7-8 and TRBJ2-1, with D tentatively TRBD1 (6 bases). CDR3 length: 13 residues. V lost 6 bases to trimming and J lost 6 bases, with 12 bases between them. CDR1 and CDR2 (germline): SGHVS, FQNEAQ. CDR3 coding DNA: TGTGCCAGCAGGAACAGGGATGGCAATGAGCAGTTCTTC. This gives the protein CASRNRDGNEQFF.

This clone was picked up a small number of times. The gene calls are TRBV9 and TRBJ2-3; 7 nucleotides agree with TRBD2. With 1 base clipped from V and 3 bases from J, the junction kept 5 bases outside the gene matches. The CDR3 contains 15 residues. CDR1 is SGDLS, CDR2 YYNGEE, per germline. The CDR3: CASSVLAGVTDTQYF. The CDR3 DNA is TGTGCCAGCAGCGTATTGGCGGGGGTTACAGATACGCAGTATTTT.

The V gene is TRBV5-1, the J gene TRBJ2-1; 13 bases fit TRBD2. From germline, CDR1 is SGHRS and CDR2 YFSETQ. V shed 3 bases, J shed 9 bases, and the junction held 6 bases outside the gene matches. This CDR3 has 15 residues. As DNA, the CDR3 is TGCGCCAGCAGCTCGATACTAGCGGGAGGGGGTGAGCAGTTCTTC. This encodes CASSSILAGGGEQFF.

This chain uses TRBV7-2 with TRBJ1-5; 7 positions match TRBD1. The junction had 13 bases not matched to a gene; V was cut back by 11 bases and J by 0 bases. Germline CDR1 and CDR2: SGHTA and FQGNSA. There are 16 residues in the CDR3. In nucleotides, the CDR3 is TGTGCCTCAACCCCAGGGGGATTGAATAGCAATCAGCCCCAGCATTTT. Its protein is CASTPGGLNSNQPQHF.

J is TRBJ2-5 and V is TRBV7-2; maybe TRBD1 (5 bases). The CDR3 contains 12 residues. CDR1 is SGHTA, CDR2 FQGNSA, per germline. Trimming removed 3 bases from V and 3 bases from J, with 5 bases in between. The CDR3 protein is CASSFREETQYF. The DNA of the CDR3 is TGTGCCAGCAGCTTCAGGGAAGAGACCCAGTACTTC.

The V and J genes are TRBV7-2 and TRBJ2-7; 11 bases fit TRBD1. In germline, CDR1 is SGHTA, CDR2 FQGNSA. This CDR3 has 15 residues. V was pared by 6 bases and J by 3 bases, with 7 bases of the junction left unmatched. The CDR3 nucleotides read TGTGCCAGCAGGACCGGGACAGGGGGGATCTACGAGCAGTACTTC. Translated: CASRTGTGGIYEQYF.

The genes are TRBV7-2 and TRBJ2-7; TRBD2 matches 9 bases. V gave up 5 bases and J gave up 2 bases; unmatched junction bases: 7. Looked up from germline, CDR1 is SGHTA and CDR2 is FQGNSA. This CDR3 contains 15 residues. The CDR3 DNA is TGTGCCAGCAGCCCAAGGTCTAGCGGGACCTACGAGCAGTACTTC. It encodes CASSPRSSGTYEQYF.

The chain uses TRBV6-5 and TRBJ1-3; TRBD1 might be the D (6 bases). Germline CDR1 is MNHEY and CDR2 is SVGAGI. CDR3 length: 16 amino acids. The V end lost 2 bases, the J end lost 0 bases, and 11 bases lay between the germline ends. The CDR3 bases are TGTGCCAGCAGTTACACATGGACAGCCTCTGGAAACACCATATATTTT. Its translation: CASSYTWTASGNTIYF.

In DNA, the CDR3 is TGTGCCAGTAGTATCCTAACAGTCGCTGGAAACACCATATATTTT. It translates to CASSILTVAGNTIYF. The V and J genes are TRBV19 and TRBJ1-3; the D is unclear. CDR1 is LNHDA and CDR2 is SQIVND in the germline V gene (reference sequence). This CDR3 is 15 amino acids long. Trimming removed 3 bases at V and 2 bases at J, with 11 bases between.

The chain joins TRBV6-1 to TRBJ2-5, with D possibly TRBD2 on 6 matching bases. This CDR3 has 18 residues. CDR1 and CDR2 from the germline V gene are MNHNS and SASEGT. V gave up 4 bases and J gave up 1 base, with 22 bases separating them. In DNA, the CDR3 is TGTGCCAGCAGTGGGGCTCCCCTCAATCTAGCGTTCCAAGAGACCCAGTACTTC. This sequence encodes CASSGAPLNLAFQETQYF.

This clone turned up a few times. The chain employs TRBV29-1 and TRBJ2-5; 14 bases fit TRBD2. Germline CDR1 reads SQVTM; CDR2 reads ANQGSEA. V lost 7 bases and J lost 4; bases outside the gene matches: 5. The CDR3 is 14 residues long. CDR3 nucleotides: TGCAGCGCCCGGGGACTAGCGGGGGCAGAGACCCAGTACTTC. It yields the protein CSARGLAGAETQYF.

This clone has a handful of counts. The sample holds other DNA sequences that translate to the same CDR3. The gene calls are TRBV9 and TRBJ2-3, with TRBD2 as a possible D gene (5 bases). The length of the CDR3 is 13 residues. The V gene's germline CDR1 is SGDLS and CDR2 YYNGEE. Trimming shortened V by 0 bases and J by 3 bases, and 5 bases separated the two germline ends. DNA for the CDR3: TGTGCCAGCAGCGTAGGACTAACAGATACGCAGTATTTT. Residues: CASSVGLTDTQYF.

The chain uses TRBV29-1 and TRBJ2-1; D might be TRBD2 (5 bases). The V gene's germline CDR1 is SQVTM and CDR2 ANQGSEA. This CDR3 is built from 15 residues. The V and J ends lost 5 bases and 0 bases respectively, with 14 bases between them. The CDR3 nucleotides read TGCAGCGTTTTAGACTACCGCAGCTCCTACAATGAGCAGTTCTTC. Translated: CSVLDYRSSYNEQFF.

This chain uses TRBV7-2 with TRBJ2-4, with TRBD1 matching over 7 bases. Trimming took 4 bases from V and 4 from J; bases not matched to a gene: 10. The CDR3 extends over 16 amino acids. Germline values: CDR1 SGHTA, CDR2 FQGNSA. CDR3 in DNA: TGTGCCAGCAGCTCATTTGACAGGGCCCCAAAAAACATTCAGTACTTC. Translated, it gives CASSSFDRAPKNIQYF.

Of note for this clone: The sample contains more than one DNA sequence encoding this CDR3. V usage is TRBV18 and J usage is TRBJ1-2; D gene ambiguous. Germline V gene lookup returns CDR1 KGHSH and CDR2 LQKENI. The V end was cut by 3 bases, the J end by 4 bases, with 9 bases between. This CDR3 has 13 amino acids. For the CDR3, the DNA is TGTGCCAGCTCACCGGGTAGTAGCTATGGCTACACCTTC. It codes for CASSPGSSYGYTF.

This clone was recorded a few times. The J gene is TRBJ2-7, the V gene TRBV6-5, with TRBD1 identical over 7 bases. The CDR3 extends over 15 amino acids. CDR1 is MNHEY, CDR2 SVGAGI, per germline. V gave up 5 bases and J gave up 4 bases; unmatched junction bases: 11. This CDR3 is CASSLRDSRFYEQYF. DNA of the CDR3: TGTGCCAGCAGTCTCAGGGACAGTCGCTTTTACGAGCAGTACTTC.

This clone was detected a few times. This sequence joins TRBV30 and TRBJ1-1; D remains ambiguous. This CDR3 has 14 amino acids. Trimming left V 4 bases short and J 0 bases short, with 12 bases between. Per germline, CDR1 GTSNPN and CDR2 SVGIG (reference sequence). CDR3 bases: TGTGCCTGGAATCACCTGGGAGTGAACACTGAAGCTTTCTTT. Encoded protein: CAWNHLGVNTEAFF.

The V call is TRBV15, the J call TRBJ1-6; possibly TRBD1 for D (5 bases). The CDR3 spans 16 residues. V lost 0 bases to trimming and J lost 7 bases, with 13 bases between them. The germline CDR1 and CDR2 sequences are LNHNV and YYDKDF (reference sequence). The CDR3 here is CATSRDPGGRNSPLHF. For the CDR3, the DNA is TGTGCCACCAGCAGAGACCCGGGGGGTCGGAATTCACCCCTCCACTTT.

The rearrangement links TRBV19 to TRBJ1-1, with a tentative D call TRBD1 (5 bases). CDR3 length equals 13 residues. V gave up 10 bases and J gave up 1 base, with 13 bases separating them. In germline, CDR1 is LNHDA, CDR2 SQIVND (reference sequence). The DNA of the CDR3 is TGTGCCATCAAGGCCGACAGGAACACTGAAGCTTTCTTT. This codes for CAIKADRNTEAFF. The whole variable domain, remainder taken from reference TRBV19 and TRBJ1-1, is DGGITQSPKYLFRKEGQNVTLSCEQNLNHDAMYWYRQDPGQGLRLIYYSQIVNDFQKGDIAEGYSVSREKKESFPLTVTSAQKNPTAFYLCAIKADRNTEAFFGQGTRLTVV.

V usage is TRBV27 and J usage is TRBJ1-1; 7 nucleotides align to TRBD1. Germline CDR1 MNHEY, CDR2 SMNVEV (reference sequence). V shed 6 bases and J 4 bases; nucleotides not matched to a gene: 11. The length of the CDR3 is 15 residues. The CDR3 DNA is TGTGCCAGCAGCCACAGGGGACCCAGGGGCACTGAAGCTTTCTTT. This encodes CASSHRGPRGTEAFF.